These T cell receptor beta chains were read from a single sample in a study of cytomegalovirus exposure and HLA in healthy donors. The protocol was immunoSEQ multiplex PCR, while the TCRdb copy is restricted to in-frame clones and leaves out a portion. The sample contains around 120,000 clones, approximately 68% of which appear only once. Sequenced: PBMCs. These TCRs come from a man aged 30-40 years in good health and CMV-seropositive. The CDR3 runs from the conserved cysteine through the conserved F or W. The size field is filled for only some rows; it gives once, few, many or a size class.

V	size	J	CDR3
TRBV6-1	NA	TRBJ2-3	CASSEWGLGTDTQYF
TRBV7-2	NA	TRBJ2-7	CASSPPPGQAYEQYF
TRBV19	NA	TRBJ1-5	CASSSNGLRGDQPQHF
TRBV28	few	TRBJ1-5	CASTPTGWDQPQHF
TRBV4-1	few	TRBJ1-2	CASSQPVRGQSYGYTF
TRBV6-5	few	TRBJ2-1	CATAAHQGINEQFF
TRBV7-8	few	TRBJ1-2	CASSFQGRFSPKGGGYTF
TRBV7-3	NA	TRBJ2-2	CASSLTGTSPSRTGELFF
TRBV7-9	NA	TRBJ2-2	CASSLGVGLATGELFF
TRBV5-1	once	TRBJ2-2	CASSFGLADTGELFF
TRBV5-1	NA	TRBJ2-1	CASSLGWSSYNEQFF
TRBV5-4	NA	TRBJ2-7	CASSLGTSGRPEQYF
TRBV7-6	NA	TRBJ2-2	CASSLVAGGTGELFF
TRBV19	NA	TRBJ1-5	CASSINRFTNQPQHF
TRBV6-5	NA	NA	CASQSGTDTYEQYF
TRBV5-5	NA	TRBJ1-2	CASSLRQVYGYTF
TRBV6-5	few	TRBJ1-1	CASSSSYGNTEAFF
TRBV5-5	NA	TRBJ1-1	CASSSGTGLNTEAFF
TRBV7-2	NA	TRBJ2-5	CASSFIFWSRSGETQYF
TRBV19	few	TRBJ1-5	CASTRLTQRGNQPQHF
TRBV29-1	NA	TRBJ2-7	CSVLAGVSYEQYF
TRBV29-1	NA	TRBJ2-3	CSVRGTGVGVDTQYF
TRBV18	NA	TRBJ2-3	CASSPLGTSVDTQYF
TRBV4-1	NA	TRBJ1-2	CASSQGDPNGYGYTF
TRBV28	NA	TRBJ1-1	CASSSQGRNTEAFF
TRBV30	NA	TRBJ1-3	CAWHRVTGDTIYF
TRBV5-1	NA	TRBJ2-5	CASSLGRRMWETQYF
TRBV9	NA	TRBJ2-1	CASSVRLAGDGLQFF
TRBV7-9	NA	TRBJ1-1	CASSHRDRGSGAEAFF
TRBV28	NA	TRBJ2-7	CASSFLSSGRHEQYF
TRBV11-3	NA	TRBJ2-5	CASSSGVAGNQETQYF
TRBV5-1	few	TRBJ1-1	CASRNQGGTEAFF
TRBV4-1	NA	TRBJ1-5	CASSQGVGTVIEPQHF
TRBV2	few	TRBJ1-1	CASYERGNTEAFF
TRBV6-1	NA	TRBJ1-2	CASAVISYGYTF
TRBV7-3	NA	TRBJ2-3	CASSLQTRDTQYF
TRBV5-1	NA	TRBJ2-1	CASSLEPSYNEQFF
TRBV7-7	NA	TRBJ1-1	CASSPNMNTEAFF
TRBV2	NA	TRBJ1-1	CASSEVRGLGAFF
TRBV7-7	NA	TRBJ2-1	CASSTGRYNEQFF
TRBV5-1	NA	TRBJ2-4	CASSLDTGENIQYF
TRBV7-6	few	TRBJ2-3	CASSLASQGLAVTDTQYF
TRBV29-1	NA	TRBJ1-2	CSVGDRGAVYGYTF
TRBV10-1	few	TRBJ2-1	CASSSGSLSEQFF
TRBV4-3	NA	TRBJ2-5	CASSQMTGVYQETQYF
TRBV4-2	NA	TRBJ1-4	CASSQGPGNEKLFF
TRBV5-5	NA	TRBJ2-7	CASSLEVGGDYEQYF